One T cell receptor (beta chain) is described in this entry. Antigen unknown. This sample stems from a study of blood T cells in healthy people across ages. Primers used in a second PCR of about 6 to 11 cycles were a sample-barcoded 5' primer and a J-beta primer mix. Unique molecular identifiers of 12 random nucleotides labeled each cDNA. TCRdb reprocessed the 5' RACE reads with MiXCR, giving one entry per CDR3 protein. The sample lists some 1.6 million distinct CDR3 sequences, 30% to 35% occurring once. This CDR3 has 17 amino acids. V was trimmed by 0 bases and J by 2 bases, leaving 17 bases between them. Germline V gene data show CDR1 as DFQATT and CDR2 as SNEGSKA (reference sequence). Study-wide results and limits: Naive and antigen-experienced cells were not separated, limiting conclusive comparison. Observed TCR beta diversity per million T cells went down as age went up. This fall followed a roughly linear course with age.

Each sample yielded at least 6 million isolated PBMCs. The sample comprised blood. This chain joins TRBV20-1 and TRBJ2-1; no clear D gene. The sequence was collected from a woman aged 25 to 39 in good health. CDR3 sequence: CSARDPRDLRAYNEQFF. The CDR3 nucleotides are TGCAGTGCTAGAGATCCGCGAGATCTACGGGCCTACAATGAGCAGTTCTTC.